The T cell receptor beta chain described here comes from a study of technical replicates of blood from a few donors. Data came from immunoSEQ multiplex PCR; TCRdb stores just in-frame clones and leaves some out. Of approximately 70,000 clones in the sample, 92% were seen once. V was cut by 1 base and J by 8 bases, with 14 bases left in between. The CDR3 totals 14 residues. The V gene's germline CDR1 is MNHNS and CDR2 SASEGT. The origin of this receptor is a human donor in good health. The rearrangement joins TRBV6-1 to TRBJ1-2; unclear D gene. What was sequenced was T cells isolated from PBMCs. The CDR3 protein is CASSEGWQAGGYTF. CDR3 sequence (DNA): TGTGCCAGCAGTGAAGGGTGGCAGGCTGGCGGCTACACCTTC.